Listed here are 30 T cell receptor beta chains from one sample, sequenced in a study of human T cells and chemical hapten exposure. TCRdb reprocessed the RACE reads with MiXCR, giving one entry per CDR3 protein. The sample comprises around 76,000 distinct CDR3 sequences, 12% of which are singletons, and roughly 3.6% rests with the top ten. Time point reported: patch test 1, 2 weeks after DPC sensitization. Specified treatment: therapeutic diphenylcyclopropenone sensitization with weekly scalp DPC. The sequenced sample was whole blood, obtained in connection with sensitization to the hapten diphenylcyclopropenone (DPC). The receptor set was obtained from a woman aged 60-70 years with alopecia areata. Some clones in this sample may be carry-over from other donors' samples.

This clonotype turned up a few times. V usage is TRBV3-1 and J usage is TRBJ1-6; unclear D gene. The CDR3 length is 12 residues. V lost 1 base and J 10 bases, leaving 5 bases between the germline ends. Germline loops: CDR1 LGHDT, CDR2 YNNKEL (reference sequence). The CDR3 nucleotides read TGTGCCAGCAGCCAAGGTGCCTCACCCCTCCACTTT. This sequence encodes CASSQGASPLHF.

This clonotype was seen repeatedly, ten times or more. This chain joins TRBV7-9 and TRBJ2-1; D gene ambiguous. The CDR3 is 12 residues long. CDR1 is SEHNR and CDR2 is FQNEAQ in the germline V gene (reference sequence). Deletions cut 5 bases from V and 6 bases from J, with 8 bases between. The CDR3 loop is CASSHLGNEQFF. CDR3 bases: TGTGCCAGCAGCCATCTGGGCAATGAGCAGTTCTTC. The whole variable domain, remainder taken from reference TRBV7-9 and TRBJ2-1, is DTGVSQNPRHKITKRGQNVTFRCDPISEHNRLYWYRQTLGQGPEFLTYFQNEAQLEKSRLLSDRFSAERPKGSFSTLEIQRTEQGDSAMYLCASSHLGNEQFFGPGTRLTVL.

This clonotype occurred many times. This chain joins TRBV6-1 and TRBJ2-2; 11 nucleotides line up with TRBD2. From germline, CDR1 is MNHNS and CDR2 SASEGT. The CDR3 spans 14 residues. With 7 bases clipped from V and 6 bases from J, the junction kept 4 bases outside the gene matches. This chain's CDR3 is CASISGGAAGELFF. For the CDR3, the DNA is TGTGCCAGCATTAGCGGGGGGGCCGCCGGGGAGCTGTTTTTT.

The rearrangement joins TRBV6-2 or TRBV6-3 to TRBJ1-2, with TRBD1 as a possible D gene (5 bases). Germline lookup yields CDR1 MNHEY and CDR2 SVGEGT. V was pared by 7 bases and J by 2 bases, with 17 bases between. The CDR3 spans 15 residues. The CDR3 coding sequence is TGTGCCAGCACCCCCCTCCGGGACGGCAACTATGGCTACACCTTC. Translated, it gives CASTPLRDGNYGYTF.

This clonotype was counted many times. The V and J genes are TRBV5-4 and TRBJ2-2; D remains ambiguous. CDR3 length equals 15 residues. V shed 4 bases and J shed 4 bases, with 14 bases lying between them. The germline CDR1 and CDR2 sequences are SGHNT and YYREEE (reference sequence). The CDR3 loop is CASSLDLLGTGELFF. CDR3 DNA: TGTGCCAGCAGCCTGGACCTACTGGGCACCGGGGAGCTGTTTTTT.

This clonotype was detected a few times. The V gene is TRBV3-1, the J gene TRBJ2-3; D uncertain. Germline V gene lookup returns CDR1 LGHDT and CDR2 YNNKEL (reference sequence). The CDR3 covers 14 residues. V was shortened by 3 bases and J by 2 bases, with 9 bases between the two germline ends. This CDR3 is CASSHNADTDTQYF. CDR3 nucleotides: TGTGCCAGCAGCCACAACGCAGACACAGATACGCAGTATTTT.

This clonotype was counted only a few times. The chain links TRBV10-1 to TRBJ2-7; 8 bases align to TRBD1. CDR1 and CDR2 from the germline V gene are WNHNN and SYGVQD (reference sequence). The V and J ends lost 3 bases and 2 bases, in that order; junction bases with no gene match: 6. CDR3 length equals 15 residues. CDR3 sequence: CASSEQTGAAYEQYF. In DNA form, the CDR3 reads TGCGCCAGCAGTGAACAGACAGGGGCCGCCTACGAGCAGTACTTC.

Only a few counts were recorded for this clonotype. The CDR3 protein is CASSNGQGGMNTEAFF. DNA of the CDR3: TGTGCCAGCTCAAACGGACAGGGGGGCATGAACACTGAAGCTTTCTTT. The V and J genes are TRBV18 and TRBJ1-1; 10 bases agree with TRBD1. Trimming at V came to 5 bases and at J to 0 bases, leaving 6 bases not matched to a gene. CDR3 length: 16 amino acids. Germline-derived CDR1 and CDR2 are KGHSH and LQKENI.

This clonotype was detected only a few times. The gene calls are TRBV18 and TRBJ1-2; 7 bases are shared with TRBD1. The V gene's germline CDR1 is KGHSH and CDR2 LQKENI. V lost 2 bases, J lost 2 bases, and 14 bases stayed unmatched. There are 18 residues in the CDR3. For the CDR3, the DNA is TGTGCCAGCTCACCAGAGGGAGTCCTGGGACAGAAGAACTATGGCTACACCTTC. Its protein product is CASSPEGVLGQKNYGYTF.

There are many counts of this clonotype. CDR3 DNA: TGTGCCAGCAGCCAAGATATAGGGCCCCGATACGGTGGCTACACCTTC. This sequence encodes CASSQDIGPRYGGYTF. The chain couples TRBV3-1 to TRBJ1-2; D is undetermined. The CDR3 loop spans 16 amino acids. Looked up from germline, CDR1 is LGHDT and CDR2 is YNNKEL (reference sequence). V was trimmed by 0 bases and J by 7 bases, leaving 18 bases between them.

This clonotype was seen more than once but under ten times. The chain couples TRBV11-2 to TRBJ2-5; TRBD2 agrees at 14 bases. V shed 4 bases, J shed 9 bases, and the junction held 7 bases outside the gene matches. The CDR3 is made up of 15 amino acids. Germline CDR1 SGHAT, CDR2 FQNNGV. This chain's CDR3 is CASSYISGLAGAQYF. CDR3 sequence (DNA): TGTGCCAGCAGCTACATATCGGGACTAGCGGGGGCCCAGTACTTC.

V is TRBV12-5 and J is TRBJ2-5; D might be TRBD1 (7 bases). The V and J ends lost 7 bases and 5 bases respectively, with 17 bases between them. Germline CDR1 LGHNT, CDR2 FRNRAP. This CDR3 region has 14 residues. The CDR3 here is CASAGQGGRETQYF. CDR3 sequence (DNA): TGTGCTAGTGCCGGCCAGGGGGGAAGGGAGACCCAGTACTTC.

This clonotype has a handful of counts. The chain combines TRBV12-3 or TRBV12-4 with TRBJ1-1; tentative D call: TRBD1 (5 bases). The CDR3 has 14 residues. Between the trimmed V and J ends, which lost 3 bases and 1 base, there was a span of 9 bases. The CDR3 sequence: CASSLGPGNTEAFF. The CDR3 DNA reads TGTGCCAGCAGTTTGGGGCCCGGGAACACTGAAGCTTTCTTT.

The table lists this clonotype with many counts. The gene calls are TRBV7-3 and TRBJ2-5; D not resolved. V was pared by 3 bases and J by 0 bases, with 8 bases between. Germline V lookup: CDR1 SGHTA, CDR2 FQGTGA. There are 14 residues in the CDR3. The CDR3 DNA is TGTGCCAGCAGCTTCGACCAGAACCAAGAGACCCAGTACTTC. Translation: CASSFDQNQETQYF.

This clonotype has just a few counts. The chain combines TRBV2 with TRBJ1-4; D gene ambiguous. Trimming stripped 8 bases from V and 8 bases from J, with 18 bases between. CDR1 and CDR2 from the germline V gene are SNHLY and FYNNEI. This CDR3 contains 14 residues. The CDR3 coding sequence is TGTGCCAGCGCGGAAACGGTGGTTCGCGAAAAACTGTTTTTT. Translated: CASAETVVREKLFF.

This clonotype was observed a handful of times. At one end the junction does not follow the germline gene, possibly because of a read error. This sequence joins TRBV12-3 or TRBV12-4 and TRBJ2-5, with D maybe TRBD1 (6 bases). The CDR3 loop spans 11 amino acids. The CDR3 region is CASGGPGHTTF. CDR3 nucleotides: TGTGCCAGCGGGGGACCGGGACATACAACCTTC.

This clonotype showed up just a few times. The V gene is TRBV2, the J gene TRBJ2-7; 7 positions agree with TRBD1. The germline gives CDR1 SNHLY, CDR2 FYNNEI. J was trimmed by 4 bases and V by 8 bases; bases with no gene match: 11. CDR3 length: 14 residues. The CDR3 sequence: CASARDSQTYEQYF. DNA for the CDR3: TGTGCCAGCGCTCGGGACAGCCAGACTTACGAGCAGTACTTC. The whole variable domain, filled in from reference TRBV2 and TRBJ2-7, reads EPEVTQTPSHQVTQMGQEVILRCVPISNHLYFYWYRQILGQKVEFLVSFYNNEISEKSEIFDDQFSVERPDGSNFTLKIRSTKLEDSAMYFCASARDSQTYEQYFGPGTRLTVT.

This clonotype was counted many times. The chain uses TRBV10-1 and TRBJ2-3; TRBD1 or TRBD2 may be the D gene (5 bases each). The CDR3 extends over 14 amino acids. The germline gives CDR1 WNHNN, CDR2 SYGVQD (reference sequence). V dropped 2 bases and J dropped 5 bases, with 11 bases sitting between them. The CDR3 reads CASSEPGSLDTQYF. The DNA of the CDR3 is TGCGCCAGCAGTGAGCCAGGGAGTTTAGATACGCAGTATTTT.

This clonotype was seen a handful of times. The CDR3 DNA sequence: TGTGCTAGTGGTTTCCTAGGACTACGACAAGAGACCCAGTACTTC. It translates to CASGFLGLRQETQYF. The rearrangement joins TRBV12-5 to TRBJ2-5; perhaps TRBD2 as D (6 bases). V was trimmed by 3 bases and J by 2 bases, leaving 13 bases between them. Germline V CDR1 and CDR2: LGHNT, FRNRAP. CDR3 length: 15 residues.

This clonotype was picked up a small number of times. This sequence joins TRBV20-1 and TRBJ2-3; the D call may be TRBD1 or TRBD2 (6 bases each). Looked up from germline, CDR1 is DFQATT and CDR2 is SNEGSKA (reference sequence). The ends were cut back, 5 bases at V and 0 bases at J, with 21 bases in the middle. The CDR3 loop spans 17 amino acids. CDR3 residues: CSADPPTSRGSTDTQYF. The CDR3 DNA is TGCAGTGCTGACCCTCCTACTAGCAGGGGTAGCACAGATACGCAGTATTTT.

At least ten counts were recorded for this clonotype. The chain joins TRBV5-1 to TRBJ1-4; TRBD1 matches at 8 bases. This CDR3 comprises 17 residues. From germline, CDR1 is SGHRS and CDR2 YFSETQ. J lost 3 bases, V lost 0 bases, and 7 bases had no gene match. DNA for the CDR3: TGCGCCAGCAGCTTGGAACCCTCGACAGGGGCTAATGAAAAACTGTTTTTT. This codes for CASSLEPSTGANEKLFF.

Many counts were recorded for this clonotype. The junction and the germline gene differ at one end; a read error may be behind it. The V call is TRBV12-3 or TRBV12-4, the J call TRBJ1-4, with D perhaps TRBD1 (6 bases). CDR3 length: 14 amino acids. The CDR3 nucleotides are TGTGCCAGCAGTCTCGGGACAACGAATGAAAAACTGTTTTTT. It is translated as CASSLGTTNEKLFF.

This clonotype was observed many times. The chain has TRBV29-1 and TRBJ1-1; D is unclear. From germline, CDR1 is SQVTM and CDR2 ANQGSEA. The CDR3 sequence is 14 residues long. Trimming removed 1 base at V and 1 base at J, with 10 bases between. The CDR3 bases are TGCAGCGTTGAAGCCGTCGCGGGGAACACTGAAGCTTTCTTT. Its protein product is CSVEAVAGNTEAFF.

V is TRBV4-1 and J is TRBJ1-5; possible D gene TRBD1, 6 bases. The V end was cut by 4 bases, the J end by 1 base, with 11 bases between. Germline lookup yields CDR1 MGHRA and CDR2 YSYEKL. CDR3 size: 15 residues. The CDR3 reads CASSRTTGSNQPQHF. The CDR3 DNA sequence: TGCGCCAGCAGCCGAACCACAGGGAGCAATCAGCCCCAGCATTTT.

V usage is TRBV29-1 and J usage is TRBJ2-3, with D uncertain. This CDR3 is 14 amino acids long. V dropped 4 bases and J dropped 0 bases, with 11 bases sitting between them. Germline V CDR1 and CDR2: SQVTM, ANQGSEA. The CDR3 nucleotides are TGCAGCGTTGGGTTTCCCAAGAGCACAGATACGCAGTATTTT. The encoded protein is CSVGFPKSTDTQYF.

The CDR3 DNA sequence: TGTGCCAGCAGACGGGACAGTGTCCGGGGAAATGAGCAGTTCTTC. Translating gives CASRRDSVRGNEQFF. The gene calls are TRBV5-8 and TRBJ2-1; 7 bases line up with TRBD1. Looked up from germline, CDR1 is SGHTS and CDR2 is YDEGEE. V shed 5 bases, J shed 7 bases, and the junction held 12 bases outside the gene matches. The length of the CDR3 is 15 residues.

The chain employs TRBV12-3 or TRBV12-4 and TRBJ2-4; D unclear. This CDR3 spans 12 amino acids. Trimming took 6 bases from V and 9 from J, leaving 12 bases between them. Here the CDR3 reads CASRPSVGIQYF. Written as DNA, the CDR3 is TGTGCCAGCAGACCTAGTGTCGGCATTCAGTACTTC.

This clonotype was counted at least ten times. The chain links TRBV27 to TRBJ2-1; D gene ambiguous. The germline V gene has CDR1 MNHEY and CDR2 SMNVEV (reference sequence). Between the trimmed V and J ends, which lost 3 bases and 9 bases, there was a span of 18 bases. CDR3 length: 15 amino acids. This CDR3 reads CASSFQTSGQGEQFF. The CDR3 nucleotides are TGTGCCAGCAGTTTTCAAACATCGGGTCAAGGTGAGCAGTTCTTC.

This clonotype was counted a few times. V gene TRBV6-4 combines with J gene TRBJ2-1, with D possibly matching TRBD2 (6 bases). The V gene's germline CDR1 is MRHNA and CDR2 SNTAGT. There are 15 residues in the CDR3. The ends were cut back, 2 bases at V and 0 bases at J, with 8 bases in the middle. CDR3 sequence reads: CASSDRGSSYNEQFF. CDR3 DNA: TGTGCCAGCAGTGACCGGGGGAGCTCCTACAATGAGCAGTTCTTC.

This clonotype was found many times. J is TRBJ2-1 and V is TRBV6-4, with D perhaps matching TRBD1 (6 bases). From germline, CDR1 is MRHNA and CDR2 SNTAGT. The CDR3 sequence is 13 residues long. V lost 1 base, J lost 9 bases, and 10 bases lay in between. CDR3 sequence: CASSDFTGTEQFF. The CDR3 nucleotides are TGTGCCAGCAGTGACTTCACAGGGACTGAGCAGTTCTTC.